These T cell receptor beta chains were read from a single sample in a study of blood T cell repertoires in COVID-19. Clones were read by immunoSEQ multiplex PCR, and TCRdb kept only the in-frame ones, dropping some. The sample shows 35,000 or so clones, about 90% of them seen only once. The sequenced sample consisted of peripheral blood. Receptor source: a human donor in a cohort sampled during active COVID-19. The CDR3 runs from the conserved cysteine through the conserved F or W. A D gene is named only where the DNA matches it firmly. Only some rows state a clone size, as once, few, many or a class for expanded clones.

TRBJ2-3,TRBV6-5,-,TRBD2,TGTGCCAGCAGTTACGCGGGAGTACCCACAGATACGCAGTATTTT,CASSYAGVPTDTQYF
TRBJ2-5,TRBV11-3,-,TRBD2,TGTGCCAGCAGCCTGGGACTAGCGGGGGTTGAGACCCAGTACTTC,CASSLGLAGVETQYF
TRBJ2-7,TRBV4-1,-,TRBD1,TGCGCCAGCAGCCACCCCTCGGGACAGGGCTCCTACGAGCAGTACTTC,CASSHPSGQGSYEQYF
TRBJ2-1,TRBV5-4,few,-,TGTGCCAGCAGCTTGGGGGCGGGGCCAAACAATGAGCAGTTCTTC,CASSLGAGPNNEQFF
TRBJ2-1,TRBV27,once,-,TGTGCCAGCATTAGTTGGGGGCATGAGCAGTTCTTC,CASISWGHEQFF
TRBJ2-3,TRBV5-1,-,-,TGCGCCAGCAGCTTGGAGATAGAAGATACGCAGTATTTT,CASSLEIEDTQYF
TRBJ2-1,TRBV19,-,TRBD2,TGTGCCAGTAGTACGCTAGCGGGGGGGCATTGGAGCTCCTACAATGAGCAGTTCTTC,CASSTLAGGHWSSYNEQFF
TRBJ2-7,TRBV5-1,few,TRBD1,TGCGCCAGCAGCGGGGGGACAGGATTGAGCTCCTACGAGCAGTACTTC,CASSGGTGLSSYEQYF
TRBJ2-1,TRBV19,-,-,TGTGCCAGTAGTACCTCTAGTCTTCGCTACAATGAGCAGTTCTTC,CASSTSSLRYNEQFF
TRBJ2-7,TRBV3-1/TRBV3-2,-,TRBD1,TGTGCCAGCAGCCGCCGTCCCGGGACAGGGGGCGAATCCTACGAGCAGTACTTC,CASSRRPGTGGESYEQYF
TRBJ2-1,TRBV11-2,-,TRBD2,TGTGCCAGCAGCTGGACTAGCGGGGGAAACAATGAGCAGTTCTTC,CASSWTSGGNNEQFF
TRBJ2-4,TRBV4-3,-,-,TGCGCCAGCAGCCAAGGCTGGCGGGACCGACTAGCCAAAAACATTCAGTACTTC,CASSQGWRDRLAKNIQYF
TRBJ2-7,TRBV18,-,-,TGTGCCAGCTCTCTCCCGGGGGAAAGCTCCTACGAGCAGTACTTC,CASSLPGESSYEQYF
TRBJ1-2,TRBV28,-,-,-,CASILANRAYGYTF
TRBJ2-3,TRBV7-2,-,-,TGTGCCAGCAGCCCAAGCGGACCAAGCACAGATACGCAGTATTTT,CASSPSGPSTDTQYF
TRBJ2-7,TRBV28,-,TRBD2,TGTGCCAGCAGCCGGGGCACTAGCGGGGACTACGAGCAGTACTTC,CASSRGTSGDYEQYF
TRBJ2-7,TRBV28,-,-,TGTGCCAGCAGTTTTTACGGTGAAGCCTACGAGCAGTACTTC,CASSFYGEAYEQYF
TRBJ2-1,TRBV24-1,once,TRBD1,TGTGCCACCAGTGACCTAACCCGGGACAGGGAGGTTTACAATGAGCAGTTCTTC,CATSDLTRDREVYNEQFF
TRBJ1-1,TRBV5-4,-,TRBD1,TGTGCCAGCAGCTTAAAGACAGGGGAAACTGAAGCTTTCTTT,CASSLKTGETEAFF
TRBJ2-1,TRBV2,-,-,TGTGCCAGCAGTGCCACCCGACAAGCGGGCAATGAGCAGTTCTTC,CASSATRQAGNEQFF
TRBJ2-5,TRBV7-6,-,-,TGTGCCAGCAGCCCAGGGTCAGGGGGGATATCAGCCGAGACCCAGTACTTC,CASSPGSGGISAETQYF
TRBJ2-5,TRBV7-6,-,TRBD2,TGTGCCAGCAGCCACGGACTAGCTCGTCAAGAGACCCAGTACTTC,CASSHGLARQETQYF
TRBJ2-3,TRBV29-1,-,TRBD2,TGCAGCGTTGTTGCGGGAGGGTTTGGGGGAGATACGCAGTATTTT,CSVVAGGFGGDTQYF
TRBJ2-5,TRBV10-1,few,-,TGCGCCAGCAGCCCAGGGTTACCGGAGACCCAGTACTTC,CASSPGLPETQYF
TRBJ2-1,TRBV11-3,-,TRBD2,TGTGCCAGCAGCCCAACTAGCGGGGGGGCCGCACATGAGCAGTTCTTC,CASSPTSGGAAHEQFF
TRBJ2-1,TRBV3-1/TRBV3-2,-,-,TGTGCCAGCAGCCCGGCTGGCAGGGAGCAGTTCTTC,CASSPAGREQFF
TRBJ2-3,TRBV10-2,-,TRBD2,TGCGCCAGCAGTGTGCTAGCGGCCACAGATACGCAGTATTTT,CASSVLAATDTQYF
TRBJ1-4,TRBV5-1,-,-,TGCGCCAGCAGGGAGACAGCTACTAATGAAAAACTGTTTTTT,CASRETATNEKLFF
TRBJ1-3,TRBV7-6,few,-,TGTGCCAGCAGCTCGCCACAGGAAAACTCTGGAAACACCATATATTTT,CASSSPQENSGNTIYF
TRBJ2-5,TRBV27,once,TRBD2,TGTGCCAGCGGGGAGCGGGGGGAGAGAGAGACCCAGTACTTC,CASGERGERETQYF
TRBJ2-7,TRBV28,-,TRBD1,TGTGCCAGCAGTTCCGGGACAGGCCGACCCGAGCAGTACTTC,CASSSGTGRPEQYF